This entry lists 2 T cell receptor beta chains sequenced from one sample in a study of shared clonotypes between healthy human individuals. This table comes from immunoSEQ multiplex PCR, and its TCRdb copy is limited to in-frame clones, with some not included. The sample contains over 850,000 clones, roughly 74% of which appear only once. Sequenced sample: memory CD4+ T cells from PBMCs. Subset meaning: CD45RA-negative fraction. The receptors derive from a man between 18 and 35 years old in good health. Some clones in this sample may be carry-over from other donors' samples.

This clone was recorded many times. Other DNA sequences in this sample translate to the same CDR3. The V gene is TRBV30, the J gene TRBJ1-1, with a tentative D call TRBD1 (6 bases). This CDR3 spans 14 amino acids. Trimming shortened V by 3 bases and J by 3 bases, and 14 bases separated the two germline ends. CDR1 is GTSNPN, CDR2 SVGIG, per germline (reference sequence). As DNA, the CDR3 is TGTGCCTGGAGGGAGTTGACAGGTCACACTGAAGCTTTCTTT. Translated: CAWRELTGHTEAFF.

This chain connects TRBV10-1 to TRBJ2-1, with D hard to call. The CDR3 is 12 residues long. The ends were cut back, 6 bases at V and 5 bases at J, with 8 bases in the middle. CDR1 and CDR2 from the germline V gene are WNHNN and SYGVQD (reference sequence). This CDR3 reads CASSSRDNEQFF. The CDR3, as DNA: TGCGCCAGCAGCTCCCGGGACAATGAGCAGTTCTTC.